These 26 T cell receptor beta chains share one sample of origin, sequenced in a study of identical twins. TCRdb called the 5' RACE reads again in MiXCR, with one record for every CDR3 protein. The data show 350,000 to 600,000 distinct CDR3 sequences, with 11% to 15% seen just once and approximately 0.52% held by the top ten. The data also belong to a second study, concerning yellow fever vaccine responses in identical twins.

Sequencing used CD4+ T cells sorted from blood. These receptors originate from a woman aged 18-29 years in good health.

The V call is TRBV12-3 or TRBV12-4, the J call TRBJ2-2; 8 nucleotides align to TRBD2. CDR3 length equals 12 residues. The CDR3 here is CAGREGPGELFF. Here the CDR3 DNA reads TGTGCTGGACGGGAGGGCCCCGGGGAGCTGTTTTTT.

This clonotype was seen only a few times. This chain joins TRBV6-5 and TRBJ2-7; TRBD1 agrees at 10 bases. This CDR3 contains 14 residues. Germline-derived CDR1 and CDR2 are MNHEY and SVGAGI. V was pared by 2 bases and J by 4 bases, with 2 bases of the junction left unmatched. CDR3 bases: TGTGCCAGCAGTTACCCGGGACAGGGGTACGAGCAGTACTTC. Its translation: CASSYPGQGYEQYF.

Only one count was recorded for this clonotype. V and J are TRBV23-1 and TRBJ2-7; D tentatively fits TRBD1 or TRBD2 (5 bases each). TRBV23-1 is treated as an ORF (open reading frame) with a function not yet certain. CDR3 size: 12 residues. V was clipped by 6 bases and J by 5 bases, with 11 bases between them. In DNA, the CDR3 is TGCGCCAGCAGGCCCCGGGGCCACGAGCAGTACTTC. It specifies CASRPRGHEQYF.

Of note for this clonotype: The junction departs from the called germline gene at one end, perhaps through a read error. V gene TRBV27 combines with J gene TRBJ2-7; 10 bases map to TRBD1. CDR3 length: 14 amino acids. From germline, CDR1 is MNHEY and CDR2 SMNVEV (reference sequence). CDR3 nucleotides: TGTGCCAGCCGAAAGACAGGGGGCTTCTCCTACGAGCACTTC. As protein: CASRKTGGFSYEHF.

This clonotype was recorded a few times. This chain joins TRBV7-8 and TRBJ1-2; D ambiguous. The CDR3 runs to 14 residues. Deletions cut 2 bases from V and 8 bases from J, with 15 bases between. Germline V CDR1 and CDR2: SGHVS, FQNEAQ. The CDR3 spells CASSLTPLITGYTF. For the CDR3, the DNA is TGTGCCAGCAGCTTAACCCCCCTAATTACCGGCTACACCTTC.

V usage is TRBV12-3 or TRBV12-4 and J usage is TRBJ2-1; 11 bases align to TRBD2. The V segment lost 4 bases and the J segment 5 bases; nucleotides outside the gene matches: 7. CDR3 length equals 16 residues. CDR3 sequence reads: CASSWLTSGDNNEQFF. The CDR3 bases are TGTGCCAGCAGTTGGTTGACTAGCGGGGATAACAATGAGCAGTTCTTC.

The chain uses TRBV20-1 and TRBJ2-3; TRBD2 agrees at 9 bases. Germline V gene data show CDR1 as DFQATT and CDR2 as SNEGSKA (reference sequence). The CDR3 is made up of 14 amino acids. V was pared by 3 bases and J by 2 bases, with 3 bases of the junction left unmatched. CDR3 amino acids: CSARTSGYTDTQYF. The CDR3 DNA reads TGCAGTGCTAGGACTAGCGGATACACAGATACGCAGTATTTT.

The chain has TRBV6-2 or TRBV6-3 and TRBJ2-7; 11 bases fit TRBD2. The CDR3 is made up of 16 amino acids. CDR1 is MNHEY, CDR2 SVGEGT, per germline. The V segment lost 2 bases and the J segment 7 bases; nucleotides outside the gene matches: 10. The CDR3 protein is CASSYELAGDFREQYF. CDR3 DNA: TGTGCCAGCAGTTACGAACTAGCGGGAGACTTCAGGGAGCAGTACTTC.

This clonotype has at least ten counts. The J gene is TRBJ2-7, the V gene TRBV20-1; D unclear. The CDR3 covers 15 residues. Per the germline V gene, CDR1 is DFQATT and CDR2 is SNEGSKA (reference sequence). Deletions cut 0 bases from V and 0 bases from J, with 12 bases between. CDR3 in DNA: TGCAGTGCTAGAGATTCCGGTCGACTCTCCTACGAGCAGTACTTC. Translated: CSARDSGRLSYEQYF.

This clonotype has only a few counts. The J gene is TRBJ2-3, the V gene TRBV28; TRBD2 aligns across 7 bases. The CDR3 length is 18 residues. Losses at the gene ends were 5 bases for V and 0 bases for J; bases not matched to a gene: 14. CDR1 MDHEN and CDR2 SYDVKM come from the germline V gene. This CDR3 reads CASSPWTSWGTSTDTQYF. Written as DNA, the CDR3 is TGTGCCAGCAGTCCATGGACTAGTTGGGGGACTAGCACAGATACGCAGTATTTT.

This clonotype appeared a few times. CDR3 region: CARIPGKFLDTQYF. CDR3 bases: TGTGCCAGGATACCAGGGAAATTCCTGGATACGCAGTATTTT. The rearrangement links TRBV19 to TRBJ2-3, with a weak D call TRBD1 (5 bases). Germline assignment: CDR1 LNHDA and CDR2 SQIVND (reference sequence). CDR3 size: 14 residues. Trimming cost V 9 bases and J 6 bases, with 19 bases left between them.

V gene TRBV5-1 combines with J gene TRBJ2-7; 7 positions agree with TRBD1. V lost 2 bases and J lost 9; bases outside the gene matches: 14. The CDR3 consists of 15 residues. Germline V CDR1 and CDR2: SGHRS, YFSETQ. The CDR3 spells CASSFTGQLGSGQYF. The CDR3 nucleotides read TGCGCCAGCAGCTTCACGGGACAGTTGGGATCCGGGCAGTACTTC.

The V gene is TRBV7-9, the J gene TRBJ1-1; D not certain. This CDR3 has 14 amino acids. V lost 5 bases, J lost 1 base, and 11 bases lay in between. Germline V gene data show CDR1 as SEHNR and CDR2 as FQNEAQ (reference sequence). The CDR3: CASSPQTKNTEAFF. In nucleotides, the CDR3 is TGTGCCAGCAGCCCCCAGACCAAGAACACTGAAGCTTTCTTT.

This clonotype occurred a few times. The CDR3 loop is CASIERGGYQETQYF. The CDR3 coding sequence is TGTGCCAGCATCGAGCGGGGGGGGTACCAAGAGACCCAGTACTTC. This chain connects TRBV7-2 to TRBJ2-5; 10 positions match TRBD2. The CDR3 has 15 amino acids. The junction had 5 bases not matched to a gene; V was cut back by 7 bases and J by 0 bases. Germline V gene sequence: CDR1 SGHTA, CDR2 FQGNSA.

This clonotype was seen many times. The chain carries TRBV10-3 and TRBJ1-1; D call uncertain. The CDR3 spans 13 residues. The germline gives CDR1 ENHRY, CDR2 SYGVKD. Deletions cut 7 bases from V and 8 bases from J, with 17 bases between. CDR3 sequence (DNA): TGTGCCATCAAGTGGGGTTCGGTGACCGAAGCTTTCTTT. Amino acids: CAIKWGSVTEAFF.

The table lists this clonotype with a few counts. This chain joins TRBV27 and TRBJ1-6; no clear D. The CDR3 has 15 amino acids. Germline CDR1 reads MNHEY; CDR2 reads SMNVEV (reference sequence). V dropped 4 bases and J dropped 0 bases, with 7 bases sitting between them. The CDR3 bases are TGTGCCAGCAGTTGGGAGCACTCCTATAATTCACCCCTCCACTTT. This sequence encodes CASSWEHSYNSPLHF.

This clonotype was counted only a few times. The CDR3 nucleotides are TGTGCCAGCAGCCTTGATCAAAGTAGGACTAGGGGATACAATGAGCAGTTCTTC. Protein: CASSLDQSRTRGYNEQFF. The V and J genes are TRBV7-4 and TRBJ2-1; 7 bases match TRBD2. There are 18 residues in the CDR3. The germline CDR1 and CDR2 sequences are SGHVT and SQSDAQ. Trimming cost V 5 bases and J 4 bases; bases outside gene matches: 17.

In its sample, this clonotype was seen a few times. V gene TRBV7-3 combines with J gene TRBJ2-1; D unclear. Germline-derived CDR1 and CDR2 are SGHTA and FQGTGA. The CDR3 loop spans 13 amino acids. With 1 base removed from V and 8 bases from J, the gap between germline ends came to 9 bases. The CDR3 loop is CASSLSRLDEQFF. The CDR3 bases are TGTGCCAGCAGCTTAAGTCGCCTAGATGAGCAGTTCTTC.

The rearrangement uses TRBV5-1 and TRBJ2-1, with 12 nucleotides matching TRBD2. Germline V gene data show CDR1 as SGHRS and CDR2 as YFSETQ. CDR3 length: 15 residues. Unmatched junction bases numbered 5, after V lost 1 base and J lost 9 bases. CDR3 sequence (DNA): TGCGCCAGCAGCTTGTTTACTAGCGGGAGGCGTGAGCAGTTCTTC. Protein sequence: CASSLFTSGRREQFF.

The chain couples TRBV7-6 to TRBJ2-7; the D gene is possibly TRBD1 (7 bases). V lost 5 bases and J lost 2, with 19 bases in between. Germline V gene sequence: CDR1 SGHVS, CDR2 FNYEAQ. There are 16 residues in the CDR3. CDR3 region: CASSPLAGGGTYEQYF. The CDR3 DNA follows: TGTGCCAGCAGCCCGTTAGCAGGGGGAGGTACCTACGAGCAGTACTTC.

The chain recombines TRBV14 with TRBJ2-3, with D possibly being TRBD1 (5 bases). There are 17 residues in the CDR3. The germline CDR1 and CDR2 sequences are SGHDN and FVKESK. Between the trimmed V and J ends, which lost 3 bases and 2 bases, there was a span of 18 bases. CDR3 region: CASSHYTGPGATDTQYF. The CDR3 DNA is TGTGCCAGCAGCCACTATACGGGTCCTGGGGCCACAGATACGCAGTATTTT. Filled out from reference TRBV14 and TRBJ2-3, the complete variable domain reads EAGVTQFPSHSVIEKGQTVTLRCDPISGHDNLYWYRRVMGKEIKFLLHFVKESKQDESGMPNNRFLAERTGGTYSTLKVQPAELEDSGVYFCASSHYTGPGATDTQYFGPGTRLTVL.

This clonotype was counted between two and nine times. Relative to the germline gene, one junction end is altered; a read error may explain this. The genes are TRBV29-1 and TRBJ2-3; no clear D. Germline CDR1 and CDR2: SQVTM and ANQGSEA. The CDR3 has 11 amino acids. CDR3 region: CSVGRADSQYF. For the CDR3, the DNA is TGCAGCGTTGGAAGGGCAGATTCGCAGTATTTT.

This clonotype showed up just a few times. The gene calls are TRBV2 and TRBJ2-2, with TRBD2 matching 8 bases. V lost 6 bases and J lost 2; bases outside the gene matches: 5. The germline CDR1 and CDR2 sequences are SNHLY and FYNNEI. The CDR3 spans 15 residues. In DNA, the CDR3 is TGTGCCAGCAGCTCGGGGGGGCCTAACACCGGGGAGCTGTTTTTT. Translated: CASSSGGPNTGELFF.

This clonotype was counted many times. This chain connects TRBV28 to TRBJ1-6; no definite D call. In germline, CDR1 is MDHEN, CDR2 SYDVKM. V was clipped by 7 bases and J by 0 bases, with 10 bases between them. The CDR3 has 15 residues. DNA of the CDR3: TGTGCCAGCACATCCGGGGACTCCTATAATTCACCCCTCCACTTT. It translates to CASTSGDSYNSPLHF. The full variable domain, in which reference TRBV28 and TRBJ1-6 provide the parts outside the CDR3, is DVKVTQSSRYLVKRTGEKVFLECVQDMDHENMFWYRQDPGLGLRLIYFSYDVKMKEKGDIPEGYSVSREKKERFSLILESASTNQTSMYLCASTSGDSYNSPLHFGNGTRLTVT.

The V and J genes are TRBV28 and TRBJ2-3, with D unresolved. CDR1 and CDR2 (germline): MDHEN, SYDVKM. The CDR3 is 13 amino acids. With 5 bases removed from V and 4 bases from J, the gap between germline ends came to 10 bases. The CDR3 DNA is TGTGCCAGCAGTCCTCTAAGCCCAGATACGCAGTATTTT. It codes for CASSPLSPDTQYF.

V and J are TRBV29-1 and TRBJ2-7; 9 nucleotides agree with TRBD1. The V gene's germline CDR1 is SQVTM and CDR2 ANQGSEA. This CDR3 contains 12 residues. V lost 4 bases and J lost 5; bases outside the gene matches: 3. DNA of the CDR3: TGCAGCGTTGGGACAGGGGTCGACGAGCAGTACTTC. Translated: CSVGTGVDEQYF.